Listed below are T cell receptor beta chains from one sample, sequenced in a study of blood T cell repertoires in COVID-19. Sequenced by immunoSEQ multiplex PCR; TCRdb stores in-frame clones only, minus some. Among roughly 99,000 clones listed, about 84% were seen once. Sequenced sample: peripheral blood. These receptors originate from an elderly woman with acute or convalescent COVID-19. Both conserved end residues are part of each CDR3. Each record gives: CDR3 DNA, CDR3 protein, CDR3 length, D gene, clone size, V gene, J gene. A D gene is named only where the DNA matches it firmly. Rows may omit the clone size; those that give it use once, few, many or a size class.

TGTGCCAGCAGTTTCAGGCTGGGGCCCCAGCATTTT	CASSFRLGPQHF	12	.	.	TRBV27	TRBJ1-5
TGTGCCTGGAGTCGCAGCGGAAAGGACACCATATATTTT	CAWSRSGKDTIYF	13	.	.	TRBV30	TRBJ1-3
TGCGCCAGCAGCTTGGCCGGGACAGGGATTCTTAACTATGGCTACACCTTC	CASSLAGTGILNYGYTF	17	TRBD1	.	TRBV5-1	TRBJ1-2
TGTGCCAGCTCACCACTCCCACTAGCGGCGTTCACAGATACGCAGTATTTT	CASSPLPLAAFTDTQYF	17	TRBD2	.	TRBV18	TRBJ2-3
TGTGCCAGCAGCCAAGATCGGGGAGGTACGCAGTATTTT	CASSQDRGGTQYF	13	.	.	TRBV14	TRBJ2-3
TGTGCCAGCAGCCAGCTAGGTGGAAACACCATATATTTT	CASSQLGGNTIYF	13	.	few	TRBV14	TRBJ1-3
TGTGCCAGCACCAAGGGGTACACTGAAGCTTTCTTT	CASTKGYTEAFF	12	.	.	TRBV6-5	TRBJ1-1
TGTGCCATCGGGTTAGGGGGCAGGGTTGAGCAGTTCTTC	CAIGLGGRVEQFF	13	TRBD1	.	TRBV10-3	TRBJ2-1
TGCGCCAGCAGCCTCGCAGGGATTAATGAAAAACTGTTTTTT	CASSLAGINEKLFF	14	.	.	TRBV5-1	TRBJ1-4
TGTGCCAGCAGCCGATCGTGGGGCGGAGACTATGGCTACACCTTC	CASSRSWGGDYGYTF	15	.	once	TRBV3-1/TRBV3-2	TRBJ1-2
TGTGCCAGCAGCTTAGTGGGGACTCGTCAACGGGCGAACACCGGGGAGCTGTTTTTT	CASSLVGTRQRANTGELFF	19	.	.	TRBV7-2	TRBJ2-2
TGCGCCAGCAGTGCGGGGAGAAGTACGCAGTATTTT	CASSAGRSTQYF	12	.	.	TRBV10-1	TRBJ2-3
TGTGCCACCAGAGGGGGAGTGGGACAGGGAAACTATGGCTACACCTTC	CATRGGVGQGNYGYTF	16	TRBD1	.	TRBV15	TRBJ1-2
TGTGCCAGCAGCGTAGGCACTAGCGGGGGGGGCCCTACGCAGTATTTT	CASSVGTSGGGPTQYF	16	TRBD2	.	TRBV9	TRBJ2-3
TGTGCCAGCAGTCCGGACAGGGCAAACTCACCCCTCCACTTT	CASSPDRANSPLHF	14	TRBD1	few	TRBV27	TRBJ1-6
TGTGCCAGCAGTTACTTCGGGGTTCAGTTCTTC	CASSYFGVQFF	11	.	.	TRBV6-5	TRBJ2-1
TGCGCCAGCGGGCTACGGGGGGGCTTAGATACGCAGTATTTT	CASGLRGGLDTQYF	14	TRBD2	.	TRBV4-1	TRBJ2-3
TGTGCCAGCAACAAGGGAGGGGACAATTCACCCCTCCACTTT	CASNKGGDNSPLHF	14	.	.	TRBV27	TRBJ1-6
TGTGCCAGCAGCCAACAGGGGGCCATAACGGACGAGCAGTACTTC	CASSQQGAITDEQYF	15	TRBD1	.	TRBV2	TRBJ2-7
TGTGCCAGTAGTACGCAGGGGGCCGGAGAGACCCAGTACTTC	CASSTQGAGETQYF	14	TRBD1	.	TRBV19	TRBJ2-5
TGTGCCAGCAGCCATGGACAGGGTGGCTACACCTTC	CASSHGQGGYTF	12	TRBD1	.	TRBV3-1/TRBV3-2	TRBJ1-2
TGTGCCACCAGCAGCGGCTTGGGACAGAACAATGAAAAACTGTTTTTT	CATSSGLGQNNEKLFF	16	TRBD1	.	TRBV15	TRBJ1-4
TGTGCCAGCAGTGAAGGTTCAAAGAACACCGGGGAGCTGTTTTTT	CASSEGSKNTGELFF	15	.	.	TRBV6-1	TRBJ2-2
TGTGCCAGCAGCTCCCGACAGGGTCGCACAGATACGCAGTATTTT	CASSSRQGRTDTQYF	15	TRBD1	once	TRBV7-2	TRBJ2-3
TGTGCCAGCAGCGGGGGCCCTAATTCACCCCTCCACTTT	CASSGGPNSPLHF	13	.	.	TRBV7-2	TRBJ1-6
TGTGCCAGCAGCGTACAGGGTTCCCCCTACAATGAGCAGTTCTTC	CASSVQGSPYNEQFF	15	.	.	TRBV9	TRBJ2-1
TGTGCCAGCAGCCTACGGGACAGGGGCGGGTACACCTTC	CASSLRDRGGYTF	13	TRBD1	.	TRBV28	TRBJ1-2
TGTGCCAGCAGCTGGGGACAAAGGGTGGGTGGCTACACCTTC	CASSWGQRVGGYTF	14	.	.	TRBV5-4	TRBJ1-2
TGTGCCAGCAGGGTCACAGGAGATAGCAATCAGCCCCAGCATTTT	CASRVTGDSNQPQHF	15	.	.	TRBV6-5	TRBJ1-5
TGTGCCAGCAGAAAGGTGGTGTCAGGGACCCAGTACTTC	CASRKVVSGTQYF	13	.	.	TRBV27	TRBJ2-5
TGTGCCAGCAGCCCCTGGGGGGGGCGGGAAGAGACCCAGTACTTC	CASSPWGGREETQYF	15	.	.	TRBV7-7	TRBJ2-5
TGTGCCAGCAGTTATGAAGACAGGGGAAGGGATTACGAGCAGTACTTC	CASSYEDRGRDYEQYF	16	TRBD1	.	TRBV6-2/TRBV6-3	TRBJ2-7
TGTGCCACCAGTGATCCAGGGGATAGCTATGGCTACACCTTC	CATSDPGDSYGYTF	14	.	few	TRBV24-1	TRBJ1-2
TGTGCCAGCAGCCAACCGGGACACTATCACAATGAGCAGTTCTTC	CASSQPGHYHNEQFF	15	.	.	TRBV3-1/TRBV3-2	TRBJ2-1
TGTGCCAGCAGCGTAGCCCCCGGGACAGGGAATTCACCCCTCCACTTT	CASSVAPGTGNSPLHF	16	TRBD1	.	TRBV9	TRBJ1-6
TGTGCCAGCAGTTGGACGGGACAGGAGAATTCACCCCTCCACTTT	CASSWTGQENSPLHF	15	TRBD1	.	TRBV6-2/TRBV6-3	TRBJ1-6
TGTGCCAGCAGCCCTTTTTACGGGGGGGCTGGCAATGAGCAGTTCTTC	CASSPFYGGAGNEQFF	16	TRBD2	.	TRBV7-9	TRBJ2-1